This TCR beta chain was sequenced during a study of post-analysis software for immune sequencing data (dated by TCRdb to about 2015). Study-level background: Recorded disease courses included relapsing-remitting, secondary progressive and progressive-relapsing multiple sclerosis, with some patients lacking subtype annotation. Patient repertoires were compared against around twelve previously published healthy control repertoires from donors aged about 6 to 26 years. A subset of samples was prepared in parallel using single-end sample barcoding, then pooled and co-amplified after Illumina adapter ligation.

General study outcomes and caveats: Compared with controls, multiple sclerosis patients had significantly lower normalized Chao1 diversity, a finding suggesting substantial peripheral T-cell clonal expansion. The multiple sclerosis patient group was slightly younger than the control group. When samples were clustered directly using the F measure, samples prepared in the same batch co-clustered strongly, which prompted a batch-effect correction. Roughly 5 TRBV segments, including TRBV5-6, TRBV5-1 and TRBV20-1, were significantly more frequent in patients than controls.

Notes on this clonotype: Its antigen is unknown. It has no much larger one-base neighbor in the sample; base qualities were not kept.

Receptors were amplified or captured by PCR. Sequencing used an Illumina HiSeq 2500. To reduce PCR and sequencing biases, unique molecular identifiers were incorporated into the TCR beta cDNA libraries. Per 1 to 10 million input T cells, 500,000 or so cDNA molecules were obtained, such that each molecule approximated one T cell. Patient libraries were prepared and sequenced with the same protocol used for the earlier healthy control dataset. Within a given batch, samples were prepared together, multiplexed and sequenced on the same HiSeq lane. The paper's data handling went like this. MIGEC was used to process the raw barcoded reads, and molecular identifier groups with only a single read were discarded before consensus assembly and CDR3 extraction. VDJtools was used for post-analysis of the clonotype tables, and diversity was normalized by down-sampling every dataset to the size of the smallest sample. To correct batch-related cross-sample contamination, repertoire overlap clustering matched CDR3 amino acid sequences but not nucleotide sequences. Starting from the raw public reads, TCRdb applied fastp trimming at Q25, assembled clones with MiXCR and retained in-frame beta chains. Rows matching on CDR3 protein sequence are summarized as one entry with the most common DNA and genes. TCRdb, not the original authors, processed these V and J calls. The sample contains hundreds of thousands of distinct CDR3 sequences, roughly 40% of them found a single time. The ten largest clones add up to approximately 1.7% of the sample.

The CDR3 spans 17 residues, from the cysteine through the phenylalanine. Only the CDR3 DNA is retained, 51 bases long and in frame from the first base. V drops 3 bases and J drops 3 bases, leaving 20 bases in between. From a lookup of the germline V gene, CDR1 and CDR2 are SGDLS and YYNGEE. TCR beta repertoires were profiled from peripheral blood of approximately 13 young patients with multiple sclerosis to demonstrate the VDJtools post-analysis software. The multiple sclerosis patients were children and adolescents ranging in age from about 6 to 17 years. Sequenced material: blood. The TCR originated in a girl aged 5-17 years with multiple sclerosis. The chain uses TRBV9 and TRBJ2-3, and perhaps TRBD1 as D gene, on 7 matching bases. The CDR3 protein: CASSARQGRDSTDTQYF. The DNA is TGTGCCAGCAGCGCGAGACAGGGAAGGGACTCTACAGATACGCAGTATTTT.